Below are 18 T cell receptor beta chains sequenced from a single sample in a study of tumor-infiltrating lymphocytes in oesophageal squamous cell carcinoma. TCRdb redid the calling of the PCR reads with MiXCR, one entry per CDR3 protein. The table shows 9,500 to 13,000 distinct CDR3 sequences, with roughly three fifths occurring only once. The sequencing sample was made of esophageal tumor tissue. The receptors originated from a male donor with esophageal squamous cell carcinoma.

In its sample, this clonotype was seen once. The chain recombines TRBV12-3 or TRBV12-4 with TRBJ1-2, with D possibly TRBD1 on 5 matching bases. CDR3 length equals 13 residues. V was shortened by 4 bases and J by 4 bases, with 10 bases between the two germline ends. CDR3 loop: CASSWDGSYGYTF. Here the CDR3 DNA reads TGTGCCAGCAGTTGGGACGGTTCCTATGGCTACACCTTC.

The table lists this clonotype with a few counts. The genes are TRBV7-2 and TRBJ2-3; no clear D. CDR1 is SGHTA, CDR2 FQGNSA, per germline. The CDR3 consists of 14 residues. V gave up 3 bases and J gave up 1 base, with 8 bases separating them. CDR3 sequence reads: CASSFVLGTDTQYF. CDR3 nucleotides: TGTGCCAGCAGCTTTGTACTTGGCACAGATACGCAGTATTTT.

V is TRBV6-1 and J is TRBJ2-3; TRBD1 aligns across 9 bases. The CDR3 totals 15 residues. V was pared by 2 bases and J by 2 bases, with 2 bases of the junction left unmatched. CDR1 MNHNS and CDR2 SASEGT come from the germline V gene. DNA for the CDR3: TGTGCCAGCAGTGAAAGACAGGGGGTCACAGATACGCAGTATTTT. It is translated as CASSERQGVTDTQYF.

This clonotype was recorded at least ten times. The chain links TRBV4-1 to TRBJ2-4; 9 bases align to TRBD2. Looked up from germline, CDR1 is MGHRA and CDR2 is YSYEKL. CDR3 size: 20 residues. J lost 5 bases, V lost 0 bases, and 17 bases had no gene match. The CDR3 sequence: CASSQDRSFGASGEQNIQYF. In nucleotides, the CDR3 is TGCGCCAGCAGCCAAGATAGGTCGTTCGGGGCTAGCGGGGAACAAAACATTCAGTACTTC.

This clonotype is deemed medium-sized. V usage is TRBV28 and J usage is TRBJ2-5; TRBD2 agrees at 11 bases. This CDR3 is 17 amino acids long. Germline V gene lookup returns CDR1 MDHEN and CDR2 SYDVKM. Trimming at V came to 6 bases and at J to 3 bases, leaving 12 bases not matched to a gene. The CDR3, as DNA: TGTGCCAGCAGCCGCCTGACTAGCGGGACACGAAAAGAGACCCAGTACTTC. This translates into CASSRLTSGTRKETQYF. Using reference TRBV28 and TRBJ2-5 for the parts outside the CDR3, the full variable domain is DVKVTQSSRYLVKRTGEKVFLECVQDMDHENMFWYRQDPGLGLRLIYFSYDVKMKEKGDIPEGYSVSREKKERFSLILESASTNQTSMYLCASSRLTSGTRKETQYFGPGTRLLVL.

This clonotype is medium-sized (0.01 to 0.1%) by share. The chain uses TRBV12-3 or TRBV12-4 and TRBJ1-3; the match to TRBD1 covers 7 bases. The CDR3 has 17 residues. V was pared by 0 bases and J by 0 bases, with 5 bases of the junction left unmatched. This CDR3 reads CASSLALTGNSGNTIYF. CDR3 nucleotide sequence: TGTGCCAGCAGTTTAGCCCTGACAGGGAACTCTGGAAACACCATATATTTT.

The chain carries TRBV2 and TRBJ2-3; D gene uncertain. CDR3 length: 11 amino acids. Germline CDR1 is SNHLY and CDR2 is FYNNEI. V lost 5 bases and J 3 bases, leaving 3 bases between the germline ends. DNA of the CDR3: TGTGCCAGCAGTCGGACAGATACGCAGTATTTT. Protein: CASSRTDTQYF. The full variable domain, with the rest looked up from reference TRBV2 and TRBJ2-3, is EPEVTQTPSHQVTQMGQEVILRCVPISNHLYFYWYRQILGQKVEFLVSFYNNEISEKSEIFDDQFSVERPDGSNFTLKIRSTKLEDSAMYFCASSRTDTQYFGPGTRLTVL.

The chain couples TRBV7-9 to TRBJ2-4; 14 positions match TRBD2. The J call is doubtful: the DNA matches TRBJ2-7 better. The CDR3 runs to 16 residues. The V gene's germline CDR1 is SEHNR and CDR2 FQNEAQ (reference sequence). In nucleotides, the CDR3 is TGTGCCAGCAGCGATTACGGGACTAGCGGGAGCCACGAGCAGTACTTC. It is translated as CASSDYGTSGSHEQYF.

On this clonotype: The CDR3 carries no conserved terminal phenylalanine or tryptophan, so it likely arises from a read error. V and J are TRBV10-3 and TRBJ1-1; a possible D gene is TRBD1 (6 bases). From germline, CDR1 is ENHRY and CDR2 SYGVKD. The CDR3 loop spans 13 amino acids. Trimming stripped 6 bases from V and 1 base from J, with 9 bases between. CDR3 protein: CAISGQSNTEAFV. CDR3 coding DNA: TGTGCCATCAGCGGACAGTCGAACACTGAAGCTTTCGTT.

The rearrangement joins TRBV12-3 or TRBV12-4 to TRBJ2-4, with a weak D call TRBD1 (6 bases). Near its end, the DNA agrees better with TRBJ2-7, so the J call may be wrong. The CDR3 consists of 11 residues. The CDR3 DNA sequence: TGTGCCAGCAGCCAGGGGAGCGAGCAGTACTTC. Its translation is CASSQGSEQYF.

CDR3 loop: CASSYGQGPYEQYF. The CDR3 DNA follows: TGTGCCAGCAGCTACGGACAGGGTCCCTACGAGCAGTACTTC. This sequence joins TRBV7-3 and TRBJ2-7, with 8 bases that match TRBD1. The J segment lost 2 bases and the V segment lost 4 bases, leaving 4 bases of the junction unmatched. Germline assignment: CDR1 SGHTA and CDR2 FQGTGA. This CDR3 region has 14 residues.

The chain couples TRBV7-8 to TRBJ2-5; no firm D call. The DNA end lines up better with TRBJ2-1; the J call may be wrong. The CDR3 totals 12 residues. The germline V gene encodes CDR1 SGHVS and CDR2 FQNEAQ. CDR3: CASSLVINEQFF. As DNA, the CDR3 is TGTGCCAGCAGCTTAGTAATTAATGAGCAGTTCTTC.

This chain joins TRBV5-6 and TRBJ1-1; tentatively, D is TRBD1 (5 bases). The V gene lost 1 base and the J gene lost 5 bases, with 15 bases spanning the gap. The germline CDR1 and CDR2 sequences are SGHDT and YYEEEE. The CDR3 has 15 residues. CDR3 protein: CASSLSSRDLTEAFF. CDR3 coding DNA: TGTGCCAGCAGCTTGTCTTCCAGGGACTTGACTGAAGCTTTCTTT.

In its sample, this clonotype is medium-sized (0.01 to 0.1%). This rearrangement joins TRBV6-1 to TRBJ1-5; D gene unclear. Trimming pared 6 bases from V and 2 bases from J, leaving 20 bases between. CDR3 length: 17 residues. Germline V gives CDR1 MNHNS, CDR2 SASEGT. The CDR3 sequence is CASRIPGPIVGNQPQHF. CDR3 DNA sequence: TGTGCCAGCAGGATCCCAGGTCCAATTGTTGGCAATCAGCCCCAGCATTTT.

The chain combines TRBV7-6 with TRBJ2-1, with D perhaps matching TRBD2 (6 bases). This CDR3 contains 13 residues. Germline V lookup: CDR1 SGHVS, CDR2 FNYEAQ. Deletions cut 5 bases from V and 8 bases from J, with 13 bases between. The DNA of the CDR3 is TGTGCCAGCAGCCTGACTAGAGGGGATGAGCAGTTCTTC. It yields the protein CASSLTRGDEQFF. Full variable domain (missing parts from reference TRBV7-6 and TRBJ2-1): GAGVSQSPRYKVTKRGQDVALRCDPISGHVSLYWYRQALGQGPEFLTYFNYEAQQDKSGLPNDRFSAERPEGSISTLTIQRTEQRDSAMYRCASSLTRGDEQFFGPGTRLTVL.

As to this clonotype: Relative to the germline gene, one junction end is altered; a read error may explain this. V and J are TRBV11-3 and TRBJ2-3; 7 nucleotides match TRBD2. The CDR3 totals 14 residues. CDR1 is SGHNT and CDR2 is YENEEA in the germline V gene. The CDR3 nucleotides read TGTGCCAGCAGCATAGAGAGGGCTAGCGGTACGCAGTATTTT. Residues: CASSIERASGTQYF.

The table lists this clonotype with many counts. V usage is TRBV18 and J usage is TRBJ2-1; D unresolved. The CDR3 spans 12 residues. CDR1 and CDR2 (germline): KGHSH, LQKENI. The V end lost 5 bases, the J end lost 5 bases, and 7 bases lay between the germline ends. The CDR3 loop is CASSTSNNEQFF. Here the CDR3 DNA reads TGTGCCAGCTCAACCAGTAACAATGAGCAGTTCTTC.

The chain couples TRBV7-9 to TRBJ2-5; TRBD1 aligns across 8 bases. Germline assignment: CDR1 SEHNR and CDR2 FQNEAQ (reference sequence). Germline trimming cut 5 bases from V and 4 bases from J; bases unmatched to any gene: 9. The CDR3 has 15 residues. DNA of the CDR3: TGTGCCAGCAGCCCCTCACAGGGGGGCGGAGAGACCCAGTACTTC. Protein: CASSPSQGGGETQYF.